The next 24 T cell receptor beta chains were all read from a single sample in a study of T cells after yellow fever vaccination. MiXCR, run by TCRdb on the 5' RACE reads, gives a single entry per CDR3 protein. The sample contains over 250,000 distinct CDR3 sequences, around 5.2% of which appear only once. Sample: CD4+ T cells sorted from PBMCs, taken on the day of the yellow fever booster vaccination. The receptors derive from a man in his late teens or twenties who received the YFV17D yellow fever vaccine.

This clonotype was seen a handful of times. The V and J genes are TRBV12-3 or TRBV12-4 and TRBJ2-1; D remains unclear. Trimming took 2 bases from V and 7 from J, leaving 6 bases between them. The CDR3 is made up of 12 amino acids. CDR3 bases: TGTGCCAGCAGTTTAAGGTTTAATGAGCAGTTCTTC. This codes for CASSLRFNEQFF.

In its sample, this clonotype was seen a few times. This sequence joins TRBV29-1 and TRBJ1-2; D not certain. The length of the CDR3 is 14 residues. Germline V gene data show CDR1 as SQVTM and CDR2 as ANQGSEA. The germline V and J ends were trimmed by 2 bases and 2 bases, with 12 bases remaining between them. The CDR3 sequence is CSVENDQRNYGYTF. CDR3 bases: TGCAGCGTTGAAAACGATCAGAGAAACTATGGCTACACCTTC.

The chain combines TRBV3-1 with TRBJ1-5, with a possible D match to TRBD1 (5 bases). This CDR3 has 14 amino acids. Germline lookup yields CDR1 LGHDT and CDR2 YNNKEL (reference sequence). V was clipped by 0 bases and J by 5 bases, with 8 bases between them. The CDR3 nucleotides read TGTGCCAGCAGCCAAGATATGGGGGATCAGCCCCAGCATTTT. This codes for CASSQDMGDQPQHF.

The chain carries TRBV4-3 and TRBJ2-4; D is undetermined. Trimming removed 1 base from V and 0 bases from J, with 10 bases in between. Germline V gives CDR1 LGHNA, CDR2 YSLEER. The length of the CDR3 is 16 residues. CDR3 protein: CASSQARSQAKNIQYF. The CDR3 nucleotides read TGCGCCAGCAGCCAAGCCAGGTCCCAAGCCAAAAACATTCAGTACTTC.

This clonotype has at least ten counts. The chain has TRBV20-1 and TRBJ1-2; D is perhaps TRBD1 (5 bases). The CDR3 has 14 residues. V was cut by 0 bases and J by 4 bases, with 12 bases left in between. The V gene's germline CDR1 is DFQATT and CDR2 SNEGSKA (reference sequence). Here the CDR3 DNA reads TGCAGTGCTAGAGATCCCGGCAGGGCCTATGGCTACACCTTC. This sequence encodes CSARDPGRAYGYTF.

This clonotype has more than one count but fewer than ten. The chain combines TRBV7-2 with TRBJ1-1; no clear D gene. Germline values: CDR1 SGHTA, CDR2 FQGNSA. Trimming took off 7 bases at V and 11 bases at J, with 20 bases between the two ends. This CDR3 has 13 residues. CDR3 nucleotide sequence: TGTGCCAGCACCGCGCCGGGAGGGCTTTTGGCTTTCTTT. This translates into CASTAPGGLLAFF. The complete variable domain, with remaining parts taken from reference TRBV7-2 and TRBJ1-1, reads GAGVSQSPSNKVTEKGKDVELRCDPISGHTALYWYRQSLGQGLEFLIYFQGNSAPDKSGLPSDRFSAERTGGSVSTLTIQRTQQEDSAVYLCASTAPGGLLAFFGQGTRLTVV.

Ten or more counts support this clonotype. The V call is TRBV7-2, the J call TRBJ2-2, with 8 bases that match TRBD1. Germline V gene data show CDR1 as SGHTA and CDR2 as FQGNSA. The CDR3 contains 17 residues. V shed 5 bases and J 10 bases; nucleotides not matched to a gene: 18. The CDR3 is CASSPQRSGTGSTELFF. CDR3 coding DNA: TGTGCCAGCAGCCCCCAGCGTTCCGGGACAGGATCGACGGAGCTGTTTTTT. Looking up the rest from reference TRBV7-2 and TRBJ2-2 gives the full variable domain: GAGVSQSPSNKVTEKGKDVELRCDPISGHTALYWYRQSLGQGLEFLIYFQGNSAPDKSGLPSDRFSAERTGGSVSTLTIQRTQQEDSAVYLCASSPQRSGTGSTELFFGEGSRLTVL.

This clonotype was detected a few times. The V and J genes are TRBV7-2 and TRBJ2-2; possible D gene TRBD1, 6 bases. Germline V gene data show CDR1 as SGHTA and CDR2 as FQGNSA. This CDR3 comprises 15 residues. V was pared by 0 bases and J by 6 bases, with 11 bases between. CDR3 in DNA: TGTGCCAGCAGCTTAGCACAGGGTTTGGCCGGGGAGCTGTTTTTT. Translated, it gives CASSLAQGLAGELFF. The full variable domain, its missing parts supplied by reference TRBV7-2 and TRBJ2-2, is GAGVSQSPSNKVTEKGKDVELRCDPISGHTALYWYRQSLGQGLEFLIYFQGNSAPDKSGLPSDRFSAERTGGSVSTLTIQRTQQEDSAVYLCASSLAQGLAGELFFGEGSRLTVL.

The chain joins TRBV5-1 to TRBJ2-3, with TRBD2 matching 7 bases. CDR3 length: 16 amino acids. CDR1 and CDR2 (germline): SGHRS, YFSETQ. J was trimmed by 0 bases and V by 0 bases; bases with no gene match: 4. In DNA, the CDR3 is TGCGCCAGCAGCTTGGGGGTGCGGGGGAGCACAGATACGCAGTATTTT. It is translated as CASSLGVRGSTDTQYF.

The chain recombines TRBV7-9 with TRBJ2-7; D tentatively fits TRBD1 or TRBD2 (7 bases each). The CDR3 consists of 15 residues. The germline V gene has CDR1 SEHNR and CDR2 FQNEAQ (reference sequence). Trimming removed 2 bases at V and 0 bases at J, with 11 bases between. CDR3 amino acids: CASSLKRDSSYEQYF. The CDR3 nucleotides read TGTGCCAGCAGCTTAAAGCGGGACAGCTCCTACGAGCAGTACTTC.

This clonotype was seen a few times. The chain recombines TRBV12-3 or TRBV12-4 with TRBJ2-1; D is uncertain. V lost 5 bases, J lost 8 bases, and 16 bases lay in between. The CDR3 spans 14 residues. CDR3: CASSPSETAHEQFF. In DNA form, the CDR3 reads TGTGCCAGCAGTCCCTCCGAAACAGCGCATGAGCAGTTCTTC.

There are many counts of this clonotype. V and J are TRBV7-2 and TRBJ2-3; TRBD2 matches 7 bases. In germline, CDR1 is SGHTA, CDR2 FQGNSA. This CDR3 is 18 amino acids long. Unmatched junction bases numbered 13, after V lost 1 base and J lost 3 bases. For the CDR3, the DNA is TGTGCCAGCAGCTTAGGGGGAGGGCGACGCTTCGGGACAGATACGCAGTATTTT. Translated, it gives CASSLGGGRRFGTDTQYF.

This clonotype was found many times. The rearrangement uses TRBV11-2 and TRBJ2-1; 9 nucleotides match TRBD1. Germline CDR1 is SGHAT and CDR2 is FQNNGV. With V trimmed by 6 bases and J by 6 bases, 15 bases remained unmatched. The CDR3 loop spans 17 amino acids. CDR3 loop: CASSPRQGDFLGNEQFF. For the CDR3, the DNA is TGTGCCAGCAGTCCCAGACAGGGGGATTTTCTAGGCAATGAGCAGTTCTTC.

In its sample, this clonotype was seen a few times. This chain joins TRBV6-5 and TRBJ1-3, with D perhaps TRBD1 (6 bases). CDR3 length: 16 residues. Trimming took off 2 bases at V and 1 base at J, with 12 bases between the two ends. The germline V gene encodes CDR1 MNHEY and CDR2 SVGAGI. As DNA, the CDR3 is TGTGCCAGCAGTTACCGGCTGGGGGCATCTGGAAACACCATATATTTT. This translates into CASSYRLGASGNTIYF.

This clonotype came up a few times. This CDR3 reads CASSYWGNNEQFF. The CDR3 bases are TGTGCCAGCAGTTACTGGGGTAACAATGAGCAGTTCTTC. The chain links TRBV6-5 to TRBJ2-1; the D is unclear. The CDR3 is 13 residues long. The germline gives CDR1 MNHEY, CDR2 SVGAGI. Trimming shortened V by 1 base and J by 5 bases, and 6 bases separated the two germline ends.

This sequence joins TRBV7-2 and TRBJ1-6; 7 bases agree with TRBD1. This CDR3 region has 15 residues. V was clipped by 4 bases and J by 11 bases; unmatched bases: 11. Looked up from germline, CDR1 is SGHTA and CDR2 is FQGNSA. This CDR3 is CASSSTGVTGPPLHF. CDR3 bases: TGTGCCAGCAGCTCCACAGGGGTCACGGGGCCACCCCTCCACTTT.

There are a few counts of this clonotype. The CDR3 nucleotides are TGTGCCAGCAGTTACTGGACAGGGGGAGATCAGCCCCAGCATTTT. This translates into CASSYWTGGDQPQHF. This rearrangement joins TRBV6-2 or TRBV6-3 to TRBJ1-5; 10 nucleotides line up with TRBD1. Trimming cost V 1 base and J 5 bases; bases outside gene matches: 2. The CDR3 has 15 amino acids. From germline, CDR1 is MNHEY and CDR2 SVGEGT.

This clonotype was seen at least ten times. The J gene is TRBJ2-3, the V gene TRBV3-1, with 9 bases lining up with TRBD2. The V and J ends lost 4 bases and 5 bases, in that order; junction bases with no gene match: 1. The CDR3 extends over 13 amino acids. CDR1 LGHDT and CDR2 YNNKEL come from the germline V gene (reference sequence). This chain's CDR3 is CASSRRGGDTQYF. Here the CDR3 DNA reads TGTGCCAGCAGCCGGCGGGGGGGAGATACGCAGTATTTT.

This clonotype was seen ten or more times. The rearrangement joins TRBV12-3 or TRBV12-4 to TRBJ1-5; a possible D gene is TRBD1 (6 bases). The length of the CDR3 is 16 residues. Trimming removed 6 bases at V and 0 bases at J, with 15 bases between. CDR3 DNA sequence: TGTGCCAGCAGGGCACGAGGGGGATATAGCAATCAGCCCCAGCATTTT. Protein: CASRARGGYSNQPQHF.

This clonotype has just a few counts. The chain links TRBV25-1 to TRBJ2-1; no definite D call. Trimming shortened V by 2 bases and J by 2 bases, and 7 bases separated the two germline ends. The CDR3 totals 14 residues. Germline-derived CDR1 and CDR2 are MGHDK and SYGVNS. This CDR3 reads CASSENPTYNEQFF. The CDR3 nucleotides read TGTGCCAGCAGTGAAAATCCAACCTACAATGAGCAGTTCTTC.

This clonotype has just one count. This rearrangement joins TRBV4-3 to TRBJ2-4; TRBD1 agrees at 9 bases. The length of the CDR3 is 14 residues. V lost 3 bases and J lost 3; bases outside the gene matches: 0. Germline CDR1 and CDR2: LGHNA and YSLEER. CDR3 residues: CASSQGQGKNIQYF. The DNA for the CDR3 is TGCGCCAGCAGCCAGGGACAGGGCAAAAACATTCAGTACTTC.

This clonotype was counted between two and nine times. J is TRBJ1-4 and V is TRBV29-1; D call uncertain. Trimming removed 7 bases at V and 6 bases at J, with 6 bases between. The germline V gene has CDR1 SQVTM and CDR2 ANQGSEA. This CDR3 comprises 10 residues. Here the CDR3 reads CSGGDEKLFF. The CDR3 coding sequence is TGCAGCGGCGGGGATGAAAAACTGTTTTTT. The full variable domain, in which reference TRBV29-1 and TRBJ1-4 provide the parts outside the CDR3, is SAVISQKPSRDICQRGTSLTIQCQVDSQVTMMFWYRQQPGQSLTLIATANQGSEATYESGFVIDKFPISRPNLTFSTLTVSNMSPEDSSIYLCSGGDEKLFFGSGTQLSVL.

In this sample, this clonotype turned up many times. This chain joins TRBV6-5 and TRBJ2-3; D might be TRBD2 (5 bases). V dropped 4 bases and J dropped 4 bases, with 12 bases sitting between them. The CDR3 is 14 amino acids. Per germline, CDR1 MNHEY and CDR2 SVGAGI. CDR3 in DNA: TGTGCCAGCAGTTTAGAGGGTGCGGCAGATACGCAGTATTTT. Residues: CASSLEGAADTQYF.

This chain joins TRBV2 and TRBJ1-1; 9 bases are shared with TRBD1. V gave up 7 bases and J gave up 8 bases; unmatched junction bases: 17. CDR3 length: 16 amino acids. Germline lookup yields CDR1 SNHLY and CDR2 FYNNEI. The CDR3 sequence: CASIRPGTGFSNEAFF. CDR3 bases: TGTGCCAGCATTCGACCCGGGACAGGGTTTTCGAACGAAGCTTTCTTT.